Listed here are 21 T cell receptor beta chains from one sample, sequenced in a study of T cells in Graves' hyperthyroidism and ophthalmopathy. Template material for amplifying TCR beta CDR3 regions consisted of RNA transcripts. The primer set for the first-round RT-PCR of the TCR CDR3 was HTBI. MiXCR was run by TCRdb on the multiplex PCR reads, yielding one entry per CDR3 protein. The table records 500,000 to 800,000 distinct CDR3 sequences, about 14% of them present only once. The sample was blood. These receptors all stem from a woman aged 50 to 60 with Graves' ophthalmopathy.

This clonotype was detected many times. The chain uses TRBV20-1 and TRBJ2-2, with TRBD2 as a possible D gene (6 bases). This CDR3 comprises 15 residues. CDR1 is DFQATT and CDR2 is SNEGSKA in the germline V gene (reference sequence). Trimming removed 3 bases from V and 7 bases from J, with 18 bases in between. The CDR3 sequence: CSASPSAPQGGELFF. The CDR3 DNA sequence: TGCAGTGCTAGTCCTAGCGCACCCCAGGGCGGGGAGCTGTTTTTT.

This clonotype was detected ten times or more. The chain uses TRBV7-9 and TRBJ2-2; no clear D gene. The CDR3 runs 15 residues. Trimming removed 2 bases from V and 0 bases from J, with 7 bases in between. Germline CDR1 SEHNR, CDR2 FQNEAQ (reference sequence). The CDR3 DNA reads TGTGCCAGCAGCTTAAGGGCCACGAACACCGGGGAGCTGTTTTTT. Its protein product is CASSLRATNTGELFF.

Ten or more counts support this clonotype. V gene TRBV5-1 combines with J gene TRBJ1-2; D unclear. V was shortened by 4 bases and J by 4 bases, with 14 bases between the two germline ends. The length of the CDR3 is 14 residues. Per germline, CDR1 SGHRS and CDR2 YFSETQ. The CDR3 sequence: CASSAGFAPYGYTF. In nucleotides, the CDR3 is TGCGCCAGCAGCGCCGGGTTTGCACCCTATGGCTACACCTTC.

This clonotype was detected a few times. The V and J genes are TRBV19 and TRBJ1-6; D is uncertain. CDR1 LNHDA and CDR2 SQIVND come from the germline V gene (reference sequence). Trimming cost V 3 bases and J 7 bases, with 4 bases left between them. This CDR3 has 12 residues. CDR3 amino acids: CASSILNSPLHF. Written as DNA, the CDR3 is TGTGCCAGTAGTATCCTAAATTCACCCCTCCACTTT.

This clonotype was seen only a few times. The chain joins TRBV12-3 or TRBV12-4 to TRBJ2-7; D unresolved. This CDR3 is built from 15 residues. Trimming removed 5 bases at V and 3 bases at J, with 17 bases between. The CDR3 here is CASSETHGGIYEQYF. The CDR3 DNA reads TGTGCCAGCAGTGAGACACACGGTGGTATCTACGAGCAGTACTTC.

The chain uses TRBV18 and TRBJ2-1; the match to TRBD1 covers 11 bases. The junction had 8 bases not matched to a gene; V was cut back by 0 bases and J by 4 bases. CDR3 length equals 18 residues. Germline assignment: CDR1 KGHSH and CDR2 LQKENI. CDR3 region: CASSPPLSDRGLYNEQFF. DNA for the CDR3: TGTGCCAGCTCACCACCCCTATCGGACAGGGGGCTATACAATGAGCAGTTCTTC.

The chain combines TRBV2 with TRBJ2-3, with TRBD1 as a possible D gene (5 bases). V gave up 7 bases and J gave up 2 bases, with 10 bases separating them. This CDR3 contains 13 residues. The germline V gene encodes CDR1 SNHLY and CDR2 FYNNEI. The DNA for the CDR3 is TGTGCCAGCAAACCAGGGTCCACAGATACGCAGTATTTT. It yields the protein CASKPGSTDTQYF.

This clonotype was seen repeatedly, ten times or more. The chain links TRBV18 to TRBJ2-7; TRBD2 matches 12 bases. V trimming: 3 bases; J trimming: 1 base; junction bases outside the gene matches: 4. The CDR3 has 16 residues. Germline loops: CDR1 KGHSH, CDR2 LQKENI. This CDR3 is CASSPLGTSGSYEQYF. CDR3 sequence (DNA): TGTGCCAGCTCACCCCTCGGGACTAGCGGGTCCTACGAGCAGTACTTC.

The V and J genes are TRBV7-2 and TRBJ2-7, with 12 bases fitting TRBD2. Germline-derived CDR1 and CDR2 are SGHTA and FQGNSA. The CDR3 is made up of 16 amino acids. V was clipped by 3 bases and J by 5 bases; unmatched bases: 8. The CDR3 loop is CASSFRTSGRRNEQYF. In DNA form, the CDR3 reads TGTGCCAGCAGCTTTAGAACTAGCGGGAGGAGGAACGAGCAGTACTTC.

J is TRBJ2-7 and V is TRBV5-5; a weak D match, TRBD1 (5 bases). The germline V gene has CDR1 SGHKS and CDR2 YYEKEE (reference sequence). V gave up 2 bases and J gave up 0 bases, with 12 bases separating them. This CDR3 region has 15 residues. CDR3 in amino acids: CASSLDSQSSYEQYF. In DNA, the CDR3 is TGTGCCAGCAGCTTAGACAGCCAGAGCTCCTACGAGCAGTACTTC.

This clonotype has a handful of counts. This rearrangement joins TRBV15 to TRBJ2-7; 8 bases match TRBD1. Unmatched junction bases numbered 12, after V lost 0 bases and J lost 5 bases. CDR3 size: 17 residues. Germline CDR1 LNHNV, CDR2 YYDKDF (reference sequence). The CDR3 DNA reads as TGTGCCACCAGCAGAGAACGGGTGCGGACAGGGACCGACGAGCAGTACTTC. Translation gives CATSRERVRTGTDEQYF.

This clonotype occurred many times. The gene calls are TRBV12-3 or TRBV12-4 and TRBJ1-5; 7 bases fit TRBD1. V lost 3 bases, J lost 4 bases, and 15 bases stayed unmatched. This CDR3 comprises 18 residues. In DNA form, the CDR3 reads TGTGCCAGCAGTTTCAGTGGCCCGCTGGGACAGCTTAATCAGCCCCAGCATTTT. Protein product: CASSFSGPLGQLNQPQHF.

The chain uses TRBV5-8 and TRBJ1-5; no clear D. CDR1 is SGHTS, CDR2 YDEGEE, per germline. Trimming pared 0 bases from V and 6 bases from J, leaving 19 bases between. The CDR3 has 17 amino acids. CDR3 protein: CASSLVGGGVKSQPQHF. CDR3 in DNA: TGTGCCAGCAGCTTGGTGGGTGGCGGAGTCAAGAGTCAGCCCCAGCATTTT.

This clonotype was detected many times. The chain joins TRBV2 to TRBJ2-5; the D gene is possibly TRBD2 (6 bases). V was clipped by 6 bases and J by 0 bases, with 14 bases between them. Germline V gene sequence: CDR1 SNHLY, CDR2 FYNNEI. The CDR3 extends over 15 amino acids. Here the CDR3 DNA reads TGTGCCAGCAGCGGGACTCCTAAGTACCAAGAGACCCAGTACTTC. It specifies CASSGTPKYQETQYF.

The genes are TRBV29-1 and TRBJ2-2; 10 bases are shared with TRBD2. The CDR3 has 13 residues. Unmatched junction bases numbered 5, after V lost 7 bases and J lost 6 bases. In germline, CDR1 is SQVTM, CDR2 ANQGSEA. The CDR3 sequence is CSGWTSGSGELFF. The DNA for the CDR3 is TGCAGCGGGTGGACTAGCGGATCCGGGGAGCTGTTTTTT.

A word on this clonotype: It may be a read error: a sequence one base away is much more abundant. This chain joins TRBV20-1 and TRBJ2-7; 7 nucleotides match TRBD1. V shed 1 base and J 7 bases; nucleotides not matched to a gene: 10. The V gene's germline CDR1 is DFQATT and CDR2 SNEGSKA (reference sequence). The CDR3 runs 14 residues. CDR3 amino acids: CSARVGQEAREQYF. In nucleotides, the CDR3 is TGCAGTGCTAGAGTAGGACAGGAGGCGCGGGAGCAGTACTTC.

This clonotype appeared many times. The chain combines TRBV7-3 with TRBJ2-1; 7 nucleotides align to TRBD1. Germline-derived CDR1 and CDR2 are SGHTA and FQGTGA. Germline trimming cut 2 bases from V and 7 bases from J; bases unmatched to any gene: 8. The CDR3 has 15 amino acids. CDR3 sequence (DNA): TGTGCCAGCAGCTTATCAGGGGGAGTAGCGAATGAGCAGTTCTTC. Translated, it gives CASSLSGGVANEQFF.

This clonotype was observed a few times. The chain has TRBV20-1 and TRBJ2-3; 10 bases map to TRBD2. The J segment lost 3 bases and the V segment lost 3 bases, leaving 9 bases of the junction unmatched. The CDR3 is made up of 16 amino acids. Germline CDR1 reads DFQATT; CDR2 reads SNEGSKA (reference sequence). DNA for the CDR3: TGCAGTGCTAGCAGATCTGCTAGCGGGAGAACAGATACGCAGTATTTT. This codes for CSASRSASGRTDTQYF.

This clonotype was seen at least ten times. The genes are TRBV12-3 or TRBV12-4 and TRBJ1-2; 8 bases match TRBD1. CDR3 size: 13 residues. The ends lost 5 bases at V and 9 bases at J; junction bases unmatched: 8. The DNA of the CDR3 is TGTGCCAGCAGTACAGGACAGGGTGGAAGCTACACCTTC. Translating it yields CASSTGQGGSYTF.

The rearrangement joins TRBV11-1 to TRBJ2-5; tentatively, D is TRBD2 (7 bases). From germline, CDR1 is SGHAT and CDR2 FQDESV (reference sequence). Trimming removed 5 bases at V and 5 bases at J, with 21 bases between. This CDR3 comprises 16 residues. CDR3 sequence: CASSVPGGGNRETQYF. The CDR3 region has the DNA TGTGCCAGCAGCGTCCCGGGGGGCGGAAACAGGGAGACCCAGTACTTC.

This clonotype was recorded many times. This chain uses TRBV11-2 with TRBJ1-3, with no clear D. The CDR3 is 14 amino acids. Germline V gene data show CDR1 as SGHAT and CDR2 as FQNNGV. Trimming removed 0 bases from V and 3 bases from J, with 6 bases in between. The CDR3: CASSLEQIGNTIYF. In nucleotides, the CDR3 is TGTGCCAGCAGCTTAGAGCAGATTGGAAACACCATATATTTT. Together with reference TRBV11-2 and TRBJ1-3, the CDR3 gives the full variable domain: EAGVAQSPRYKIIEKRQSVAFWCNPISGHATLYWYQQILGQGPKLLIQFQNNGVVDDSQLPKDRFSAERLKGVDSTLKIQPAKLEDSAVYLCASSLEQIGNTIYFGEGSWLTVV.